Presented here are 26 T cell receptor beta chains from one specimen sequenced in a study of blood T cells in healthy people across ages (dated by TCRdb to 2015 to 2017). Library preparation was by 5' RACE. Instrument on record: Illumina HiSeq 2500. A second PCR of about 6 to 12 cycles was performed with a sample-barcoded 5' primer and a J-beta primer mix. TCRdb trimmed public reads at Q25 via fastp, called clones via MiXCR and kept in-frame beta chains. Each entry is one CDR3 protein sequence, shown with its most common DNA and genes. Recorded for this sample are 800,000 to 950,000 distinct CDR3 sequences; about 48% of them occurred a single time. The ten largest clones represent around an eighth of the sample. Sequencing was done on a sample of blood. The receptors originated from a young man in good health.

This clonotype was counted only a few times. The CDR3 DNA sequence: TGTGCCAGCAGCTATCGACTAGCCCCCTACAATGAGCAGTTCTTC. It is translated as CASSYRLAPYNEQFF. The chain has TRBV6-4 and TRBJ2-1; 7 bases align to TRBD2. V trimming: 6 bases; J trimming: 2 bases; junction bases outside the gene matches: 7. Germline V gene lookup returns CDR1 MRHNA and CDR2 SNTAGT. CDR3 length equals 15 residues.

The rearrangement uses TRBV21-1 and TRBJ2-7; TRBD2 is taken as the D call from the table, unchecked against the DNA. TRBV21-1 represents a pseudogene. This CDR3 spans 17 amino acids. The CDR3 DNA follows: TGTGCCGGCAGCAAAGTAACCAACTCAGTCCACTCCTACGAGCAGTACTTC. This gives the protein CAGSKVTNSVHSYEQYF.

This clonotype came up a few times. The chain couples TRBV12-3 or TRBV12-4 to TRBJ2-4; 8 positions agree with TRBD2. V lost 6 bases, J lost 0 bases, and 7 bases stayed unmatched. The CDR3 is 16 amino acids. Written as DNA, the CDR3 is TGTGCCAGCAGGCGGGGGGTCTTATTAGCCAAAAACATTCAGTACTTC. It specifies CASRRGVLLAKNIQYF.

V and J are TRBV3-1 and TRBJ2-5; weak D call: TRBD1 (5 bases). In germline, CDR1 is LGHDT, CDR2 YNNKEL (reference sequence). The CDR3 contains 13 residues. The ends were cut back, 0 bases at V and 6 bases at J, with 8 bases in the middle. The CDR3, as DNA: TGTGCCAGCAGCCAAGAGCCAGGGCAGACCCAGTACTTC. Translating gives CASSQEPGQTQYF.

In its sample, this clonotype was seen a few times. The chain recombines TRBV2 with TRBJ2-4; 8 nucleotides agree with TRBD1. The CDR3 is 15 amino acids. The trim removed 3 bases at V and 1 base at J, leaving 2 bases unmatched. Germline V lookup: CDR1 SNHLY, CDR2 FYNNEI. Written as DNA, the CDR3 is TGTGCCAGCAGTGAGGACAGGGTGGCCAAAAACATTCAGTACTTC. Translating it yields CASSEDRVAKNIQYF.

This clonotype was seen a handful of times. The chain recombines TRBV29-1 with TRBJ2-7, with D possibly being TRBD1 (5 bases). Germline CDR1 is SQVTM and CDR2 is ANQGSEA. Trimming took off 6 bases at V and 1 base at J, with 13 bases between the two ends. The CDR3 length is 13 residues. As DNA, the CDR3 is TGCAGCGTCAAGGGGCAGGGTTCCTACGAGCAGTACTTC. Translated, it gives CSVKGQGSYEQYF.

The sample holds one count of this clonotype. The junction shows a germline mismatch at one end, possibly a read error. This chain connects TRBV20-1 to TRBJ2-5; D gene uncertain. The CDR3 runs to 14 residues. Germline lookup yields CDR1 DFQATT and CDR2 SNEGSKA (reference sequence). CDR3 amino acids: CSARDSPDQETQYF. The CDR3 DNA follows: TGCAGTGCTAGAGATTCACCAGACCAGGAGACCCAGTACTTC.

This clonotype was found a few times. The CDR3 DNA follows: TGCAGTGCTTACCCGGACAGGGGCAATCAGCCCCAGCATTTT. Translated: CSAYPDRGNQPQHF. The rearrangement uses TRBV20-1 and TRBJ1-5; TRBD1 agrees at 8 bases. The CDR3 contains 14 residues. Germline V gene sequence: CDR1 DFQATT, CDR2 SNEGSKA (reference sequence). V was pared by 5 bases and J by 2 bases, with 5 bases of the junction left unmatched.

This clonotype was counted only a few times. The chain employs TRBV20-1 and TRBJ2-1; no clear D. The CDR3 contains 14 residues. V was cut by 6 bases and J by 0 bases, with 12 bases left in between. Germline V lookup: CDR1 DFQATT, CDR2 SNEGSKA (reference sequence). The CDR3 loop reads CSADDRSSYNEQFF. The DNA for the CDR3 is TGCAGTGCCGACGACCGGAGCTCCTACAATGAGCAGTTCTTC.

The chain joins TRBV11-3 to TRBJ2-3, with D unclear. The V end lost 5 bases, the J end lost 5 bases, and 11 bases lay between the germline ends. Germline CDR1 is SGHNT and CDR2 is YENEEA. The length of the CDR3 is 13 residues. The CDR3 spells CASSPFREDTQYF. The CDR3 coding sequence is TGTGCCAGCAGCCCCTTTAGAGAAGATACGCAGTATTTT.

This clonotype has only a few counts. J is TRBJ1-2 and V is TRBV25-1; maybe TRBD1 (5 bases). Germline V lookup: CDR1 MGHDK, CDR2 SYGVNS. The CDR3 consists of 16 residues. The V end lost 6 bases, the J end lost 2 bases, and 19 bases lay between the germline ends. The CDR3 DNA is TGTGCCAGCAGGTTATCCGGACACTACCAAAACTATGGCTACACCTTC. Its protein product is CASRLSGHYQNYGYTF.

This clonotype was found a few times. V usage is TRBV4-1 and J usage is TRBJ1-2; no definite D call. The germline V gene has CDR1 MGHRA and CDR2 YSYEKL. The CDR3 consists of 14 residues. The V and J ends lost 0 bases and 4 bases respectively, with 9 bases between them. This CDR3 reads CASSQDRPPYGYTF. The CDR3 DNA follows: TGCGCCAGCAGCCAAGATAGACCCCCCTATGGCTACACCTTC.

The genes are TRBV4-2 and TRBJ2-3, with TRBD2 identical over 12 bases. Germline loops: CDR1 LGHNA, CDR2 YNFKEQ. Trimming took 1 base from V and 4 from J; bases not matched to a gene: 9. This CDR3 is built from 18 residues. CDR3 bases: TGTGCCAGCAGCCAAGCTGGTGAGGCTAGCGGGGGGGCAGATACGCAGTATTTT. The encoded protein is CASSQAGEASGGADTQYF.

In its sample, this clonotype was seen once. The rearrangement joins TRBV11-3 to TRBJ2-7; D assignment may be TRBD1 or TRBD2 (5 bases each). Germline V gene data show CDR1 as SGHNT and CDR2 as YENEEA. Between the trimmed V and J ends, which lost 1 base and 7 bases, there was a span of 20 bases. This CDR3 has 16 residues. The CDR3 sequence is CASSLGAGRGVDEQYF. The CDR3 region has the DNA TGTGCCAGCAGCTTAGGGGCAGGGAGAGGAGTCGATGAGCAGTACTTC. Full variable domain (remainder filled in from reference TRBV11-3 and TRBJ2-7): EAGVVQSPRYKIIEKKQPVAFWCNPISGHNTLYWYLQNLGQGPELLIRYENEEAVDDSQLPKDRFSAERLKGVDSTLKIQPAELGDSAVYLCASSLGAGRGVDEQYFGPGTRLTVT.

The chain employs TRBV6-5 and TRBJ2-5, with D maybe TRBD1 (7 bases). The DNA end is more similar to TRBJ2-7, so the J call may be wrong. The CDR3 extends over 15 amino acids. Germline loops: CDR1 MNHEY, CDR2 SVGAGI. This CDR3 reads CASSYEAGGYYEQYF. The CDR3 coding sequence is TGTGCCAGCAGTTATGAGGCAGGGGGGTACTACGAGCAGTACTTC.

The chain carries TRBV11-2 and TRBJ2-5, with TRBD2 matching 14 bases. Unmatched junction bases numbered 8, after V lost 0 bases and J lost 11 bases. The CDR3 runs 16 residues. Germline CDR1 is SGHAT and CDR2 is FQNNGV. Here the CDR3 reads CASSLDSTSGGGEQYF. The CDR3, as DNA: TGTGCCAGCAGCTTAGATTCGACTAGCGGGGGGGGAGAGCAGTACTTC. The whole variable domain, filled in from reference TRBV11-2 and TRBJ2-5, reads EAGVAQSPRYKIIEKRQSVAFWCNPISGHATLYWYQQILGQGPKLLIQFQNNGVVDDSQLPKDRFSAERLKGVDSTLKIQPAKLEDSAVYLCASSLDSTSGGGEQYFGPGTRLLVL.

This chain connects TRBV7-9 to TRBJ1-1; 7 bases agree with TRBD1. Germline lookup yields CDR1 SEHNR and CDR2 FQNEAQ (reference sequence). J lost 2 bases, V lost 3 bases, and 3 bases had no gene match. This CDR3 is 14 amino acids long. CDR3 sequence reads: CASSFRGENTEAFF. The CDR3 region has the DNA TGTGCCAGCAGCTTCAGGGGGGAAAACACTGAAGCTTTCTTT.

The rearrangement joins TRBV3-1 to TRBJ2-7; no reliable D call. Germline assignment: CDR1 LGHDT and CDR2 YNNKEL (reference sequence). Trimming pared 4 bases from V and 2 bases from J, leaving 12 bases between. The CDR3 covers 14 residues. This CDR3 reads CASSREPLAYEQYF. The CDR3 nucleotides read TGTGCCAGCAGCCGAGAACCCCTAGCCTACGAGCAGTACTTC.

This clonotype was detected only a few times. CDR3 coding DNA: TGTGCCAGCATTTCGACGGGGAGGGGGCCAGACAATGAGCAGTTCTTC. Protein: CASISTGRGPDNEQFF. The rearrangement joins TRBV5-8 to TRBJ2-1, with D perhaps TRBD1 or TRBD2 (7 bases each). From germline, CDR1 is SGHTS and CDR2 YDEGEE. Trimming took 6 bases from V and 5 from J, leaving 21 bases between them. The CDR3 loop spans 16 amino acids.

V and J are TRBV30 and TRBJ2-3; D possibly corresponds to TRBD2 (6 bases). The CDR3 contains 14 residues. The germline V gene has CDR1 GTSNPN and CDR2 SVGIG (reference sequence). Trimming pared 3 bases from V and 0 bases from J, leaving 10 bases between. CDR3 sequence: CAWSGGSSTDTQYF. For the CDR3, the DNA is TGTGCCTGGAGCGGGGGATCCAGCACAGATACGCAGTATTTT.

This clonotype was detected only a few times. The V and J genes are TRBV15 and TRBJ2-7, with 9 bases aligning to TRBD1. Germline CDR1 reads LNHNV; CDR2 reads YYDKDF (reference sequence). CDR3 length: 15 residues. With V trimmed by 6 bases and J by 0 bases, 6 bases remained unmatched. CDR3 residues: CATSKSDRGSYEQYF. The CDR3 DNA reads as TGTGCCACCAGTAAGTCGGACAGGGGCTCCTACGAGCAGTACTTC. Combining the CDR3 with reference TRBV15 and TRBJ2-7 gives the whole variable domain DAMVIQNPRYQVTQFGKPVTLSCSQTLNHNVMYWYQQKSSQAPKLLFHYYDKDFNNEADTPDNFQSRRPNTSFCFLDIRSPGLGDTAMYLCATSKSDRGSYEQYFGPGTRLTVT.

The CDR3 is CASSLVGEETEAFF. CDR3 nucleotide sequence: TGTGCCAGCAGCTTAGTAGGGGAGGAGACTGAAGCTTTCTTT. This chain uses TRBV7-2 with TRBJ1-1, with D possibly being TRBD1 (5 bases). The CDR3 length is 14 residues. Trimming took off 1 base at V and 5 bases at J, with 11 bases between the two ends. Germline V lookup: CDR1 SGHTA, CDR2 FQGNSA.

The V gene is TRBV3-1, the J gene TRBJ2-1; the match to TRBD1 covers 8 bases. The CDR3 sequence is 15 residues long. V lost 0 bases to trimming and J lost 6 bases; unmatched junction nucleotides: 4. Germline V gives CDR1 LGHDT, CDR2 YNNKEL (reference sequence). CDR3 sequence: CASSQDGTGTNEQFF. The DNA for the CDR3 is TGTGCCAGCAGCCAAGATGGGACAGGAACCAATGAGCAGTTCTTC.

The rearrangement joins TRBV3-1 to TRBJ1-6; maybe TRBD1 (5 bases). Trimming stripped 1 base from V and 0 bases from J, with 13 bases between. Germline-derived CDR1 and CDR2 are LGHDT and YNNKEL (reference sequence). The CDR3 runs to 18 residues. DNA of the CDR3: TGTGCCAGCAGCCAAGGCCCTTTTCAGGGCTCCTATAATTCACCCCTCCACTTT. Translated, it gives CASSQGPFQGSYNSPLHF. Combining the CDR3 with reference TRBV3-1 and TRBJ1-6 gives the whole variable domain DTAVSQTPKYLVTQMGNDKSIKCEQNLGHDTMYWYKQDSKKFLKIMFSYNNKELIINETVPNRFSPKSPDKAHLNLHINSLELGDSAVYFCASSQGPFQGSYNSPLHFGNGTRLTVT.

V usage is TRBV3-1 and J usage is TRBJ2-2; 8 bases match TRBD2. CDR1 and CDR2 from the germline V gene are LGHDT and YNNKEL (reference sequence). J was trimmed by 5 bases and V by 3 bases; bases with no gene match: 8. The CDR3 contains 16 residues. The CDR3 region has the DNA TGTGCCAGCAGCCAGATGAGCGGGGGAAAGACCGGGGAGCTGTTTTTT. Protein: CASSQMSGGKTGELFF.

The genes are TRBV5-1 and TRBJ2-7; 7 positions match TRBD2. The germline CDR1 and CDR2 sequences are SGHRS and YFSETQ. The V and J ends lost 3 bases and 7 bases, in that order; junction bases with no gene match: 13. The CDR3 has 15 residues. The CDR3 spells CASSWGGNSYNEQYF. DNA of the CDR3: TGCGCCAGCAGCTGGGGGGGGAACTCCTACAATGAGCAGTACTTC.